The 12 T cell receptor beta chains below come from one sample, sequenced in a study of shared clonotypes between healthy human individuals (dated by TCRdb to about 2020). Library preparation was by the immunoSEQ multiplex PCR assay. The table was pulled from immuneACCESS by TCRdb, which kept in-frame rearrangements only. Such tables lose some clones; where checked, under half of the loss comes from unresolved V genes, and the rest has no known cause. Here the sample has millions of clones; about 95% occur a single time. The top ten clonotypes cover 0.13% of the sample. Material: naive CD4+ T cells sorted from blood. The label giving this sample's cell subset or site can be read as: CD45RA+ positively selected. These receptors all stem from a man aged 18 to 30 in good health.

Points on this clone: The identical CDR3 is also encoded by other nucleotide sequences in the sample. The chain carries TRBV7-2 and TRBJ1-3; D ambiguous. V shed 2 bases and J shed 4 bases, with 6 bases lying between them. Per germline, CDR1 SGHTA and CDR2 FQGNSA. CDR3 length equals 13 residues. Written as DNA, the CDR3 is TGTGCCAGCAGCTTACGAGTGGGAAACACCATATATTTT. Its translation: CASSLRVGNTIYF.

This chain links TRBV5-1 with TRBJ2-1; D is unresolved. Trimming pared 0 bases from V and 9 bases from J, leaving 13 bases between. The CDR3 has 14 amino acids. Germline V gene sequence: CDR1 SGHRS, CDR2 YFSETQ. CDR3 coding DNA: TGCGCCAGCAGCTTGGGGGTTAGTGTCGGTGAGCAGTTCTTC. It encodes CASSLGVSVGEQFF.

A single count supports this clone. The chain carries TRBV5-1 and TRBJ2-2; weak D call: TRBD1 (6 bases). V was cut by 3 bases and J by 6 bases, with 15 bases left in between. The CDR3 loop spans 15 amino acids. In germline, CDR1 is SGHRS, CDR2 YFSETQ. The CDR3 DNA reads TGCGCCAGCAGCTGGACCTACAGGGATGCCGGGGAGCTGTTTTTT. Its translation: CASSWTYRDAGELFF. The whole variable domain, filled in from reference TRBV5-1 and TRBJ2-2, reads KAGVTQTPRYLIKTRGQQVTLSCSPISGHRSVSWYQQTPGQGLQFLFEYFSETQRNKGNFPGRFSGRQFSNSRSEMNVSTLELGDSALYLCASSWTYRDAGELFFGEGSRLTVL.

This clone was observed a handful of times. Other DNA sequences in the sample encode the same CDR3. This chain joins TRBV6-5 and TRBJ1-6; a weak D match, TRBD1 (5 bases). Germline loops: CDR1 MNHEY, CDR2 SVGAGI. The V end lost 6 bases, the J end lost 7 bases, and 13 bases lay between the germline ends. The CDR3 runs to 14 residues. The CDR3 region has the DNA TGTGCCAGCAGGCCCGGACAAGCCAATTCACCCCTCCACTTT. Protein product: CASRPGQANSPLHF.

This clone was found once. The V and J genes are TRBV7-9 and TRBJ2-1, with TRBD2 identical over 11 bases. Germline V gene lookup returns CDR1 SEHNR and CDR2 FQNEAQ (reference sequence). Germline trimming cut 3 bases from V and 3 bases from J; bases unmatched to any gene: 4. The CDR3 sequence is 16 residues long. The CDR3 DNA reads TGTGCCAGCAGCTTCCGGACTAGCGGGCGCTACAATGAGCAGTTCTTC. It encodes CASSFRTSGRYNEQFF.

The chain joins TRBV5-1 to TRBJ1-1, with a weak D call TRBD1 (5 bases). V lost 1 base, J lost 1 base, and 17 bases lay in between. The CDR3 covers 17 residues. CDR1 and CDR2 from the germline V gene are SGHRS and YFSETQ. The CDR3 DNA follows: TGCGCCAGCAGCTTGCAGGGAAGAGGGCTTCCGAACACTGAAGCTTTCTTT. Translated: CASSLQGRGLPNTEAFF.

This clone was seen only once. This chain connects TRBV19 to TRBJ2-2, with TRBD1 matching 7 bases. CDR1 is LNHDA, CDR2 SQIVND, per germline (reference sequence). CDR3 length equals 14 residues. The V and J ends lost 4 bases and 5 bases, in that order; junction bases with no gene match: 4. CDR3 nucleotides: TGTGCCAGTAGTAGCGACAGGGATACCGGGGAGCTGTTTTTT. This translates into CASSSDRDTGELFF.

The chain links TRBV10-2 to TRBJ2-5; TRBD1 matches 12 bases. CDR1 is WSHSY and CDR2 is SAAADI in the germline V gene. J lost 5 bases, V lost 8 bases, and 6 bases had no gene match. The CDR3 has 14 amino acids. CDR3 sequence reads: CASAGTGGGETQYF. As DNA, the CDR3 is TGCGCCAGCGCGGGGACAGGGGGCGGGGAGACCCAGTACTTC.

The chain uses TRBV6-1 and TRBJ2-7, with 8 bases that match TRBD1. This CDR3 region has 14 residues. V lost 5 bases, J lost 1 base, and 4 bases stayed unmatched. The V gene's germline CDR1 is MNHNS and CDR2 SASEGT. The CDR3 spells CASSSRDRSYEQYF. DNA of the CDR3: TGTGCCAGCAGTAGCCGGGACAGGTCCTACGAGCAGTACTTC.

The chain employs TRBV11-2 and TRBJ1-3; 7 positions agree with TRBD1. Germline V gene sequence: CDR1 SGHAT, CDR2 FQNNGV. The junction had 7 bases not matched to a gene; V was cut back by 5 bases and J by 0 bases. This CDR3 region has 16 residues. The CDR3 bases are TGTGCCAGCAGCACGACGACAGGGCTCTCTGGAAACACCATATATTTT. Protein: CASSTTTGLSGNTIYF.

The chain links TRBV28 to TRBJ2-7, with TRBD1 matching over 9 bases. Unmatched junction bases numbered 6, after V lost 1 base and J lost 2 bases. The CDR3 has 16 residues. Germline values: CDR1 MDHEN, CDR2 SYDVKM. CDR3 DNA: TGTGCCAGCAGTTTATTAGGGACAGGGATTACCTACGAGCAGTACTTC. It encodes CASSLLGTGITYEQYF. Combining the CDR3 with reference TRBV28 and TRBJ2-7 gives the whole variable domain DVKVTQSSRYLVKRTGEKVFLECVQDMDHENMFWYRQDPGLGLRLIYFSYDVKMKEKGDIPEGYSVSREKKERFSLILESASTNQTSMYLCASSLLGTGITYEQYFGPGTRLTVT.

V and J are TRBV5-6 and TRBJ2-3, with D unclear. CDR3 length: 14 residues. Per germline, CDR1 SGHDT and CDR2 YYEEEE. With 0 bases removed from V and 1 base from J, the gap between germline ends came to 6 bases. CDR3 residues: CASSLELRTDTQYF. The CDR3 DNA sequence: TGTGCCAGCAGCTTGGAACTGCGCACAGATACGCAGTATTTT. Complete variable domain (other parts from reference TRBV5-6 and TRBJ2-3): DAGVTQSPTHLIKTRGQQVTLRCSPKSGHDTVSWYQQALGQGPQFIFQYYEEEERQRGNFPDRFSGHQFPNYSSELNVNALLLGDSALYLCASSLELRTDTQYFGPGTRLTVL.